These 5 T cell receptor beta chains were all obtained from the same sample, sequenced in a study of T cell changes during pregnancy in multiple sclerosis. TCRdb's copy holds only in-frame clones and misses some; the assay was immunoSEQ multiplex PCR. The sample lists tens of thousands of clones, 85% occurring once. The source was CD8+ T cells from peripheral blood mononuclear cells, collected in the first trimester of pregnancy. The source of these receptors is a female donor in good health, enrolled as a control in a pregnancy study.

This clone is judged medium-sized. The rearrangement uses TRBV10-3 and TRBJ1-1; maybe TRBD1 (5 bases). The germline V gene has CDR1 ENHRY and CDR2 SYGVKD. The CDR3 totals 14 residues. V was trimmed by 3 bases and J by 4 bases, leaving 12 bases between them. CDR3 sequence (DNA): TGTGCCATCAGTGAAGGGGAAGAGAGCACTGAAGCTTTCTTT. The encoded protein is CAISEGEESTEAFF.

The rearrangement uses TRBV27 and TRBJ1-5; D possibly corresponds to TRBD1 (6 bases). The CDR3 loop spans 15 amino acids. Between the trimmed V and J ends, which lost 6 bases and 4 bases, there was a span of 16 bases. The V gene's germline CDR1 is MNHEY and CDR2 SMNVEV (reference sequence). This chain's CDR3 is CASRPTGFLNQPQHF. The DNA for the CDR3 is TGTGCCAGCAGGCCTACAGGGTTTCTAAATCAGCCCCAGCATTTT.

V usage is TRBV9 and J usage is TRBJ2-2, with TRBD2 as a possible D gene (6 bases). The CDR3 contains 15 residues. V dropped 4 bases and J dropped 3 bases, with 13 bases sitting between them. CDR1 SGDLS and CDR2 YYNGEE come from the germline V gene. The CDR3 nucleotides read TGTGCCAGCAGCCCATCCGGAGGGGACACCGGGGAGCTGTTTTTT. Translation: CASSPSGGDTGELFF.

The V gene is TRBV27, the J gene TRBJ1-1; 7 nucleotides align to TRBD1. After removal of 0 bases from V and 3 bases from J, the junction contained 7 bases not matched to a gene. This CDR3 contains 16 residues. The germline CDR1 and CDR2 sequences are MNHEY and SMNVEV (reference sequence). CDR3: CASSLSLRGLDTEAFF. CDR3 sequence (DNA): TGTGCCAGCAGTTTATCCTTGAGGGGGCTCGACACTGAAGCTTTCTTT.

This chain links TRBV4-2 with TRBJ2-1; 10 bases fit TRBD2. J gave up 4 bases and V 3 bases, and 6 bases lay outside the gene matches. The CDR3 runs 16 residues. In germline, CDR1 is LGHNA, CDR2 YNFKEQ. CDR3 bases: TGTGCCAGCAGCCAGGGGGATAGCGGGGGGTACAATGAGCAGTTCTTC. Translated, it gives CASSQGDSGGYNEQFF.